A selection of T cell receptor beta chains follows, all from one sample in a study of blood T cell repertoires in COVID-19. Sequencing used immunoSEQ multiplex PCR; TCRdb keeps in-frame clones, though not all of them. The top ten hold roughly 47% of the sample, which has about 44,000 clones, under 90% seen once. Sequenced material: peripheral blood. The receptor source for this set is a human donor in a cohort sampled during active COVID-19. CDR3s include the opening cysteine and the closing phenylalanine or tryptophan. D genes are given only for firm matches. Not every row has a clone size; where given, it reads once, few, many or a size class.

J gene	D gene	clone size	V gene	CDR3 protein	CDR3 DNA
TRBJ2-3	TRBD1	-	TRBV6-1	CASSATGTGAHNWYPDTQYF	TGTGCCAGCAGTGCAACCGGGACAGGGGCGCACAACTGGTACCCCGATACGCAGTATTTT
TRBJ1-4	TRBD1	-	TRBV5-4	CASSPGQQNEKLFF	TGTGCCAGCAGCCCGGGACAGCAGAATGAAAAACTGTTTTTT
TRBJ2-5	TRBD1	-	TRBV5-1	CASRRGTGGPQETQYF	TGCGCCAGCAGACGCGGGACAGGGGGCCCGCAAGAGACCCAGTACTTC
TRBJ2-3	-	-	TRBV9	CASSLGGSAPRTTDTQYF	TGTGCCAGCAGCCTCGGTGGTAGCGCCCCCCGCACCACAGATACGCAGTATTTT
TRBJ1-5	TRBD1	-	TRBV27	CASSDAGGYSNQPQHF	TGTGCCAGCAGTGACGCAGGGGGGTATAGCAATCAGCCCCAGCATTTT
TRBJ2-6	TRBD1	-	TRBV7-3	CASSAGTGTSGANVLTF	TGTGCCAGCAGCGCCGGGACAGGGACCTCTGGGGCCAACGTCCTGACTTTC
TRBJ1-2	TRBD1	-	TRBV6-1	CASSDPPGGMTYGYTF	TGTGCCAGCAGTGATCCACCAGGGGGGATGACTTATGGCTACACCTTC
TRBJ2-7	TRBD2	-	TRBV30	CAWSRGGSSYEQYF	TGTGCCTGGAGTCGGGGGGGCAGCTCCTACGAGCAGTACTTC
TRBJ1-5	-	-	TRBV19	CASSFSGSNQPQHF	TGTGCCAGTAGTTTCTCAGGTAGCAATCAGCCCCAGCATTTT
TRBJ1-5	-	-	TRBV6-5	CASSFDIGSNQPQHF	TGTGCCAGCAGTTTCGACATAGGCAGCAATCAGCCCCAGCATTTT
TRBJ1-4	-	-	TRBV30	CAWRGAPNEKLFF	TGTGCCTGGAGGGGGGCCCCTAATGAAAAACTGTTTTTT
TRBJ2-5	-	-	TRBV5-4	CASRHTGGGPQETQYF	TGTGCCAGCAGACATACTGGGGGCGGACCCCAAGAGACCCAGTACTTC
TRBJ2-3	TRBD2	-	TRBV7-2	CASSTLAGGGYMDTQYF	TGTGCCAGCAGCACACTAGCGGGGGGTGGTTATATGGATACGCAGTATTTT
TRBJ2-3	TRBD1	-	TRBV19	CASSIPGGLGYF	TGTGCCAGTAGTATTCCAGGGGGCCTTGGTTATTTT
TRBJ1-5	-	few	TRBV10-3	CAISRDKYSNQPQHF	TGTGCCATCAGTAGGGACAAGTATAGCAATCAGCCCCAGCATTTT
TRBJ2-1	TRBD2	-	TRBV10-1	CASSGGLAGTVRDSYNEQFF	TGCGCCAGCAGTGGTGGACTAGCGGGCACCGTCCGTGACTCCTACAATGAGCAGTTCTTC
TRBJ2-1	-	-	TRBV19	CASSMRGREQFF	TGTGCCAGTAGTATGAGAGGAAGGGAGCAGTTCTTC
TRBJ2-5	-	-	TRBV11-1	CASSFWRSQETQYF	TGTGCCAGCAGCTTTTGGAGGTCCCAGGAGACCCAGTACTTC
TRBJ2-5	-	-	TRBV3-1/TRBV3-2	CASSPRSDQETQYF	TGTGCCAGCAGCCCGAGGAGCGACCAAGAGACCCAGTACTTC
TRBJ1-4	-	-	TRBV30	CACDSEPEKLFF	TGTGCCTGTGACAGCGAGCCGGAAAAACTGTTTTTT
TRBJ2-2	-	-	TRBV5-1	CASSFGGTGELFF	TGCGCCAGCAGCTTCGGAGGCACCGGGGAGCTGTTTTTT
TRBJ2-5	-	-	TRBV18	CASSPFREETQYF	TGTGCCAGCTCACCGTTCAGGGAAGAGACCCAGTACTTC
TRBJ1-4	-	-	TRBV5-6	CASRQMGGGLYGEKLFF	TGTGCCAGCAGGCAGATGGGAGGGGGTCTCTATGGAGAAAAACTGTTTTTT
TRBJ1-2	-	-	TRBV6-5	CASSYDRGPAGYTF	TGTGCCAGCAGTTACGACCGCGGCCCCGCTGGCTACACCTTC
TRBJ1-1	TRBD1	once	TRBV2	CASSEWDRGSEAFF	TGTGCCAGCAGTGAATGGGACAGGGGTTCAGAAGCTTTCTTT
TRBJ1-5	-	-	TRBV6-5	CASSVDRSNQPQHF	TGTGCCAGCAGCGTCGACAGGAGCAATCAGCCCCAGCATTTT
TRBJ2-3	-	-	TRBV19	CASSITGLADTQYF	TGTGCCAGTAGTATAACCGGACTCGCAGATACGCAGTATTTT
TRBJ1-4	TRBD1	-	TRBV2	CASTDRGAREKLFF	TGTGCCAGCACCGACAGGGGGGCAAGGGAAAAACTGTTTTTT
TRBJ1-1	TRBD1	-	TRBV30	CAWNRGPDTEAFF	TGTGCCTGGAACAGGGGGCCGGACACTGAAGCTTTCTTT